The 24 T cell receptor beta chains below all came from one sample that was sequenced in a study of shared clonotypes between healthy human individuals. Method: immunoSEQ multiplex PCR; TCRdb's copy keeps in-frame clones and lacks some. The table has about 2 million clones, roughly 96% seen once. Sequencing used naive CD4+ T cells sorted from blood. Described subset: CD45RA+ positively selected. These TCRs come from a man between 18 and 35 years old in good health.

V usage is TRBV5-6 and J usage is TRBJ2-1; TRBD1 might be the D (5 bases). Trimming left V 0 bases short and J 4 bases short, with 20 bases between. Germline V gives CDR1 SGHDT, CDR2 YYEEEE. This CDR3 comprises 18 residues. This CDR3 is CASSLASLRELWYNEQFF. CDR3 bases: TGTGCCAGCAGCTTGGCGTCTCTCAGGGAACTTTGGTACAATGAGCAGTTCTTC.

V and J are TRBV5-4 and TRBJ2-3, with 8 bases aligning to TRBD1. V lost 4 bases to trimming and J lost 0 bases; unmatched junction nucleotides: 4. The length of the CDR3 is 15 residues. Per the germline V gene, CDR1 is SGHNT and CDR2 is YYREEE (reference sequence). The CDR3 coding sequence is TGTGCCAGCAGCACGGGACAGGTTAGCACAGATACGCAGTATTTT. Its protein is CASSTGQVSTDTQYF.

The V and J genes are TRBV5-1 and TRBJ1-3; no firm D call. The CDR3 length is 17 residues. V was cut by 3 bases and J by 0 bases, with 16 bases left in between. Germline CDR1 reads SGHRS; CDR2 reads YFSETQ. This CDR3 is CASSSTTGGSSGNTIYF. CDR3 in DNA: TGCGCCAGCAGCTCCACGACGGGCGGTAGCTCTGGAAACACCATATATTTT. Complete variable domain (other parts from reference TRBV5-1 and TRBJ1-3): KAGVTQTPRYLIKTRGQQVTLSCSPISGHRSVSWYQQTPGQGLQFLFEYFSETQRNKGNFPGRFSGRQFSNSRSEMNVSTLELGDSALYLCASSSTTGGSSGNTIYFGEGSWLTVV.

The gene calls are TRBV5-4 and TRBJ2-7; 13 bases fit TRBD2. This CDR3 is 16 amino acids long. Unmatched junction bases numbered 3, after V lost 3 bases and J lost 0 bases. CDR1 and CDR2 from the germline V gene are SGHNT and YYREEE (reference sequence). CDR3 nucleotides: TGTGCCAGCAGCTCCGGACTAGCGGGGGCCTCCTACGAGCAGTACTTC. This encodes CASSSGLAGASYEQYF.

This clone was counted once. The chain couples TRBV19 to TRBJ2-7; the D gene is possibly TRBD2 (5 bases). V was pared by 5 bases and J by 6 bases, with 17 bases between. The germline V gene encodes CDR1 LNHDA and CDR2 SQIVND (reference sequence). This CDR3 comprises 14 residues. The CDR3 is CASSAQGGLSEQYF. CDR3 bases: TGTGCCAGTAGTGCCCAAGGAGGATTGTCCGAGCAGTACTTC. Looking up the rest from reference TRBV19 and TRBJ2-7 gives the full variable domain: DGGITQSPKYLFRKEGQNVTLSCEQNLNHDAMYWYRQDPGQGLRLIYYSQIVNDFQKGDIAEGYSVSREKKESFPLTVTSAQKNPTAFYLCASSAQGGLSEQYFGPGTRLTVT.

Here the CDR3 DNA reads TGTGCCAGCAGCCCCACTCCCGGGACTAGCTGGACCGATCGTGGCACCGGGGAGCTGTTTTTT. It translates to CASSPTPGTSWTDRGTGELFF. The chain links TRBV4-2 to TRBJ2-2; 9 nucleotides align to TRBD2. The length of the CDR3 is 21 residues. Germline V gene data show CDR1 as LGHNA and CDR2 as YNFKEQ. With 4 bases clipped from V and 4 bases from J, the junction kept 22 bases outside the gene matches.

The chain recombines TRBV30 with TRBJ2-5, with 7 bases lining up with TRBD2. The CDR3 runs 18 residues. The germline CDR1 and CDR2 sequences are GTSNPN and SVGIG (reference sequence). After removal of 1 base from V and 0 bases from J, the junction contained 14 bases not matched to a gene. CDR3 nucleotides: TGTGCCTGGAGTGGCCGGCTAGCGGCTCAAAGACACCAAGAGACCCAGTACTTC. Translating it yields CAWSGRLAAQRHQETQYF.

This clone came up a few times. The genes are TRBV7-9 and TRBJ2-1; 8 bases are a match to TRBD1. CDR1 is SEHNR, CDR2 FQNEAQ, per germline (reference sequence). CDR3 length: 16 amino acids. V was pared by 2 bases and J by 5 bases, with 8 bases of the junction left unmatched. In DNA form, the CDR3 reads TGTGCCAGCAGCTTACATCGGGTACAGGGGGACAATGAGCAGTTCTTC. It specifies CASSLHRVQGDNEQFF.

This clone was recorded once. The V and J genes are TRBV6-1 and TRBJ1-6, with D unresolved. V was pared by 5 bases and J by 7 bases, with 15 bases between. This CDR3 is built from 15 residues. Germline-derived CDR1 and CDR2 are MNHNS and SASEGT. Here the CDR3 DNA reads TGTGCCAGCAGTATAGGATTCCAGGCCAATTCACCCCTCCACTTT. Protein product: CASSIGFQANSPLHF.

This sequence joins TRBV18 and TRBJ2-2; D may correspond to TRBD1 or TRBD2 (5 bases each). Germline V gene data show CDR1 as KGHSH and CDR2 as LQKENI. Trimming took 6 bases from V and 1 from J, leaving 9 bases between them. The CDR3 is made up of 14 amino acids. In DNA form, the CDR3 reads TGTGCCAGCTCTGGGGACCGGAACACCGGGGAGCTGTTTTTT. It codes for CASSGDRNTGELFF.

The CDR3: CASSEFRTRSEQFF. The CDR3 DNA reads as TGTGCCAGCAGTGAATTCAGGACTAGGAGTGAGCAGTTCTTC. The V gene is TRBV6-1, the J gene TRBJ2-1, with TRBD2 matching over 7 bases. The germline gives CDR1 MNHNS, CDR2 SASEGT. Unmatched junction bases numbered 7, after V lost 2 bases and J lost 9 bases. CDR3 length: 14 amino acids.

This chain uses TRBV7-2 with TRBJ1-5, with unresolved D. CDR3 size: 14 residues. V was cut by 4 bases and J by 0 bases, with 7 bases left in between. The germline V gene encodes CDR1 SGHTA and CDR2 FQGNSA. The CDR3 is CASSSMISNQPQHF. The CDR3, as DNA: TGTGCCAGCAGCTCCATGATTAGCAATCAGCCCCAGCATTTT.

In its sample, this clone was seen once. The J gene is TRBJ1-4, the V gene TRBV28, with TRBD1 matching 7 bases. Unmatched junction bases numbered 5, after V lost 3 bases and J lost 13 bases. The CDR3 runs 12 residues. The germline CDR1 and CDR2 sequences are MDHEN and SYDVKM. The CDR3 DNA reads as TGTGCCAGCAGTTTGAGCCGGGACAGACTGTTTTTT. Its protein is CASSLSRDRLFF.

The chain combines TRBV19 with TRBJ2-4; TRBD1 agrees at 12 bases. There are 14 residues in the CDR3. V gave up 3 bases and J gave up 14 bases; unmatched junction bases: 8. Per the germline V gene, CDR1 is LNHDA and CDR2 is SQIVND (reference sequence). CDR3 in DNA: TGTGCCAGTAGTATTCAGGGACAGGGGGCGAGTAAGTACTTC. It is translated as CASSIQGQGASKYF.

The chain recombines TRBV7-6 with TRBJ1-3; D remains unclear. Trimming removed 3 bases at V and 0 bases at J, with 9 bases between. Germline values: CDR1 SGHVS, CDR2 FNYEAQ. The CDR3 runs to 15 residues. The chain's CDR3 is CASSFNGVSGNTIYF. The CDR3 bases are TGTGCCAGCAGCTTTAACGGCGTCTCTGGAAACACCATATATTTT.

This chain joins TRBV5-1 and TRBJ2-5; no clear D gene. V lost 1 base, J lost 7 bases, and 23 bases lay in between. Germline CDR1 SGHRS, CDR2 YFSETQ. The CDR3 sequence is 17 residues long. This CDR3 is CASSLPNPLSSDGTQYF. CDR3 in DNA: TGCGCCAGCAGCTTGCCGAACCCCCTGAGTTCGGACGGGACCCAGTACTTC.

Turning to this clone: This specimen includes other DNA sequences encoding the same CDR3. This chain connects TRBV7-2 to TRBJ2-1; perhaps TRBD2 as D (6 bases). Looked up from germline, CDR1 is SGHTA and CDR2 is FQGNSA. The V end lost 1 base, the J end lost 4 bases, and 11 bases lay between the germline ends. The CDR3 runs 15 residues. As DNA, the CDR3 is TGTGCCAGCAGCTTAGGGGACTCCTCTTACAATGAGCAGTTCTTC. As protein: CASSLGDSSYNEQFF. Complete variable domain (other parts from reference TRBV7-2 and TRBJ2-1): GAGVSQSPSNKVTEKGKDVELRCDPISGHTALYWYRQSLGQGLEFLIYFQGNSAPDKSGLPSDRFSAERTGGSVSTLTIQRTQQEDSAVYLCASSLGDSSYNEQFFGPGTRLTVL.

In regard to this clone: A read error may account for a junction end that differs from germline. CDR3 DNA: TGTGCCAGCAGTGCGTCTCGGGGAGTAGCGGGAGGCCGCACAAATACGCAGTATTTT. It codes for CASSASRGVAGGRTNTQYF. This chain joins TRBV6-1 and TRBJ2-3; 10 bases fit TRBD2. Germline V gene data show CDR1 as MNHNS and CDR2 as SASEGT. The CDR3 extends over 19 amino acids.

This CDR3 reads CASSLFGTGVSTEAFF. For the CDR3, the DNA is TGCGCCAGCAGCTTGTTCGGGACAGGGGTTTCCACTGAAGCTTTCTTT. The chain joins TRBV5-1 to TRBJ1-1; TRBD1 matches at 10 bases. CDR3 length: 16 amino acids. Germline CDR1 is SGHRS and CDR2 is YFSETQ. Trimming at V came to 1 base and at J to 4 bases, leaving 7 bases not matched to a gene.

The DNA for the CDR3 is TGTGCCAGCAGCCCCGGGGGCCGCAATTCACCCCTCCACTTT. It encodes CASSPGGRNSPLHF. The chain couples TRBV5-4 to TRBJ1-6; tentative D call: TRBD1 (6 bases). Germline V gives CDR1 SGHNT, CDR2 YYREEE (reference sequence). Trimming stripped 4 bases from V and 7 bases from J, with 12 bases between. The CDR3 contains 14 residues.

The V call is TRBV10-2, the J call TRBJ2-7; weak D call: TRBD1 (5 bases). Germline loops: CDR1 WSHSY, CDR2 SAAADI. The CDR3 length is 13 residues. Trimming stripped 10 bases from V and 2 bases from J, with 15 bases between. The CDR3: CATSRVEPYEQYF. CDR3 in DNA: TGCGCCACCAGCAGGGTGGAACCCTACGAGCAGTACTTC.

The genes are TRBV1 and TRBJ2-7. TRBV1 is a pseudogene segment. The length of the CDR3 is 12 residues. CDR3 protein: CTSSQEGPEQYF. The CDR3 nucleotides are TGCACCAGCAGCCAAGAAGGCCCCGAGCAGTACTTC.

This rearrangement joins TRBV27 to TRBJ2-7; a possible D gene is TRBD1 (5 bases). V was cut by 6 bases and J by 6 bases, with 21 bases left in between. The CDR3 sequence is 15 residues long. Germline assignment: CDR1 MNHEY and CDR2 SMNVEV (reference sequence). CDR3 residues: CASSPLGKQVVEQYF. The CDR3 region has the DNA TGTGCCAGCAGCCCCCTAGGGAAACAGGTAGTCGAGCAGTACTTC.

The chain is built from TRBV9 and TRBJ2-2, with D perhaps assigned TRBD1 or TRBD2 (7 bases each). Germline V gene lookup returns CDR1 SGDLS and CDR2 YYNGEE. This CDR3 spans 19 amino acids. The V gene lost 1 base and the J gene lost 5 bases, with 24 bases spanning the gap. The CDR3 region has the DNA TGTGCCAGCAGCGTATCGGCTTACCCGACAGGGCGGGGGACCGGGGAGCTGTTTTTT. As protein: CASSVSAYPTGRGTGELFF.